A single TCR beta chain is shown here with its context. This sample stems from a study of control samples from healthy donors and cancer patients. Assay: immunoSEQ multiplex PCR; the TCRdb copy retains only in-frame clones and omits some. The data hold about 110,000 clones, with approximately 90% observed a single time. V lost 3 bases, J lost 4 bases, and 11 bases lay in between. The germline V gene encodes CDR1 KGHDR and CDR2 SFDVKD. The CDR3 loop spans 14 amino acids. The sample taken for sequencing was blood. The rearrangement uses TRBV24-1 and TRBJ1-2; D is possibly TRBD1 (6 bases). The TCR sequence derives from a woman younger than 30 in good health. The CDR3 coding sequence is TGTGCCACCAGTGATACCCGGGGGCTCTATGGCTACACCTTC. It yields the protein CATSDTRGLYGYTF.